This record covers a single TCR beta chain. The source of the sample is a study of human T cells and chemical hapten exposure. Each CDR3 protein gets one entry after TCRdb re-called the RACE reads with MiXCR. The sample consists of 79,000 or so distinct CDR3 sequences, about a tenth of them appearing once. As to time point: patch test 1, 2 weeks after DPC sensitization. The treatment is: therapeutic diphenylcyclopropenone sensitization with weekly scalp DPC. The CDR3 spans 13 residues. Per germline, CDR1 LNHDA and CDR2 SQIVND (reference sequence). The V gene end was trimmed by 6 bases and the J gene end by 7 bases; junction bases not matched to a gene: 5.

This specimen was whole blood, taken in connection with sensitization to the hapten diphenylcyclopropenone (DPC). The chain links TRBV19 to TRBJ2-7; 11 bases map to TRBD1. This TCR was recovered from a woman in her 50s with alopecia areata. Some clones in this sample may be carry-over from other donors' samples. CDR3 sequence: CASRWTGGNEQYF. The CDR3, as DNA: TGTGCCAGTAGGTGGACAGGGGGCAATGAGCAGTACTTC.